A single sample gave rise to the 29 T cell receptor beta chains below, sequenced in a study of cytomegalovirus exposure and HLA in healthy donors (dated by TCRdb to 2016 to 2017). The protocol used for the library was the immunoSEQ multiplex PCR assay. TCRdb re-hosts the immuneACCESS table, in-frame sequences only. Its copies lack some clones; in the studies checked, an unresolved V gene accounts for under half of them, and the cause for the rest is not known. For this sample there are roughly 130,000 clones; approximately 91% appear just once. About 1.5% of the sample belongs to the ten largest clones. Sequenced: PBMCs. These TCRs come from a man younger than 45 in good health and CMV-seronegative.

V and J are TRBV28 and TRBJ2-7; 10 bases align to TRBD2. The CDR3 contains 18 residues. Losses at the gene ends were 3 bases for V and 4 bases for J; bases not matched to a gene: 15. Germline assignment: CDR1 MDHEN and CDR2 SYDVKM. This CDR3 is CASSFQGGPSGRPYEQYF. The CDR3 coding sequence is TGTGCCAGCAGTTTCCAAGGCGGCCCTAGCGGGAGACCTTACGAGCAGTACTTC.

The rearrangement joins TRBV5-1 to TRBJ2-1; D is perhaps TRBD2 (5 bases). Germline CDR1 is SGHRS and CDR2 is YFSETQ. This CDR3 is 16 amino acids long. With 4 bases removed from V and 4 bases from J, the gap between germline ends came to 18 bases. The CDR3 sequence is CASSGTQTKGYNEQFF. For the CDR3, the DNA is TGCGCCAGCAGCGGAACCCAGACTAAAGGTTACAATGAGCAGTTCTTC.

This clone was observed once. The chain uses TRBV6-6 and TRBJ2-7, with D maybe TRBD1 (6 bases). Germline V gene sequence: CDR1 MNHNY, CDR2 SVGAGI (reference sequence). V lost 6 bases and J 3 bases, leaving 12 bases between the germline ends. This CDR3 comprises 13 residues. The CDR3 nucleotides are TGTGCCAGCAGCCCGGGACACCTCTACGAGCAGTACTTC. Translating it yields CASSPGHLYEQYF.

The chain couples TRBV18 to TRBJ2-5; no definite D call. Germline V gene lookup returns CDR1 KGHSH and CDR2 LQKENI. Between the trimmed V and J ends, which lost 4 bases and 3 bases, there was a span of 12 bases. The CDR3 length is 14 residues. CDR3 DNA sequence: TGTGCCAGCTCACTAATAACAGTGGAAGAGACCCAGTACTTC. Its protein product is CASSLITVEETQYF.

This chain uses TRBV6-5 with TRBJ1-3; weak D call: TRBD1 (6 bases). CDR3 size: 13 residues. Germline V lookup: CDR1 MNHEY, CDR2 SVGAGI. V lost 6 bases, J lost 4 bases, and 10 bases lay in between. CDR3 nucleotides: TGTGCCAGCAGCCTACAGGGAGGAAACACCATATATTTT. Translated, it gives CASSLQGGNTIYF.

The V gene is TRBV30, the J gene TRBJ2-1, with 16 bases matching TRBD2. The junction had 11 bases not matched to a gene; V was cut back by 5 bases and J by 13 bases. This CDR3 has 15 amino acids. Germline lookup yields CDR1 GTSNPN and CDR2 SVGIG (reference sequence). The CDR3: CAWDNRGLAGGPQFF. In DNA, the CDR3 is TGTGCCTGGGATAATAGGGGACTAGCGGGAGGGCCACAGTTCTTC.

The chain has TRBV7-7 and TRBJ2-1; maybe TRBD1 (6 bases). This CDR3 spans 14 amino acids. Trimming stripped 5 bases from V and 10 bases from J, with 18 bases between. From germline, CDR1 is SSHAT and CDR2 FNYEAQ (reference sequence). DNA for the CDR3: TGTGCCAGCAGCCCGCAATGGCCAGGGGACGAGCAGTTCTTC. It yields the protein CASSPQWPGDEQFF.

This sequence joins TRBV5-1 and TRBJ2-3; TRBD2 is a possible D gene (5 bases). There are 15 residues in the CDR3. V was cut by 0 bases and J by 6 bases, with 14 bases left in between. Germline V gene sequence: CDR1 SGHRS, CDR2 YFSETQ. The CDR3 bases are TGCGCCAGCAGCTTGGAGGCTAGCCCAAGCGATACGCAGTATTTT. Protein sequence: CASSLEASPSDTQYF.

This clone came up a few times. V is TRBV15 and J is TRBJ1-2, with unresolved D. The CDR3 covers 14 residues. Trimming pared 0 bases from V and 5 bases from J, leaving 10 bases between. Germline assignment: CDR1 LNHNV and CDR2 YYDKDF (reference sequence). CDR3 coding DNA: TGTGCCACCAGCAGAGAGAGCGGTCAGTATGGCTACACCTTC. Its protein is CATSRESGQYGYTF.

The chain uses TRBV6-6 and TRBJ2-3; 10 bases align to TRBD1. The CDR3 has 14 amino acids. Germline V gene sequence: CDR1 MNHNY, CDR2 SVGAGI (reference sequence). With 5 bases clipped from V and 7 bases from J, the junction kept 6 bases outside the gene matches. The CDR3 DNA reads TGTGCCAGCAGTAACGACAGGGGGCTATATACGCAGTATTTT. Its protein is CASSNDRGLYTQYF.

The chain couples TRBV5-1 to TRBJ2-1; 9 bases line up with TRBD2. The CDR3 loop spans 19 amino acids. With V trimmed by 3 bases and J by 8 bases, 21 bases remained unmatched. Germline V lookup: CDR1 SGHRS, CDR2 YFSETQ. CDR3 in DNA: TGCGCCAGCAGCTCTCTAATAACAATAGCGGGAGCCGGAGTAGATGAGCAGTTCTTC. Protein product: CASSSLITIAGAGVDEQFF.

The DNA for the CDR3 is TGCGCCAGCAGCCCTAGCGGGAGCACATACCAGCAGTACTTC. As protein: CASSPSGSTYQQYF. The chain joins TRBV5-1 to TRBJ2-7; 10 bases match TRBD2. The CDR3 spans 14 residues. CDR1 is SGHRS, CDR2 YFSETQ, per germline. The J segment lost 8 bases and the V segment lost 4 bases, leaving 9 bases of the junction unmatched.

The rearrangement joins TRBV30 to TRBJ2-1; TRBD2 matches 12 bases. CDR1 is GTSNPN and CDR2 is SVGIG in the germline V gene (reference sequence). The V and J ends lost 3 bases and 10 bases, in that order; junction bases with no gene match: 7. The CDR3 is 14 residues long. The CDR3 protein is CAWSTGLAGWEQFF. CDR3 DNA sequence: TGTGCCTGGAGCACGGGACTAGCGGGTTGGGAGCAGTTCTTC.

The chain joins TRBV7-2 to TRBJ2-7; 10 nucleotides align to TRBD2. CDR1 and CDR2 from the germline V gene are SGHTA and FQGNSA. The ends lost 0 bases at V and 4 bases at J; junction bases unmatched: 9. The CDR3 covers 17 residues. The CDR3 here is CASSLAGLAGDPYEQYF. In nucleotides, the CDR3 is TGTGCCAGCAGCTTAGCCGGGCTAGCGGGAGACCCGTACGAGCAGTACTTC.

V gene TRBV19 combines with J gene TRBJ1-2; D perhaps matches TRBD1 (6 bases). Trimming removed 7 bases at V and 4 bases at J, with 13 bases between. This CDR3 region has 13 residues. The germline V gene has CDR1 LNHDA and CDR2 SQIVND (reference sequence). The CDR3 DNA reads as TGTGCCAGTAAAGCCAGGGGTAGCTATGGCTACACCTTC. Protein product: CASKARGSYGYTF.

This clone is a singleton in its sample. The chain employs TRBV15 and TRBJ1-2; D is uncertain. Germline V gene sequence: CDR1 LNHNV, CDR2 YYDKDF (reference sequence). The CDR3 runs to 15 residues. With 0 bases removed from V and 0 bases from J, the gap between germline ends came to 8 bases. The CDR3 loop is CATSRDLTANYGYTF. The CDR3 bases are TGTGCCACCAGCAGAGATCTCACAGCTAACTATGGCTACACCTTC.

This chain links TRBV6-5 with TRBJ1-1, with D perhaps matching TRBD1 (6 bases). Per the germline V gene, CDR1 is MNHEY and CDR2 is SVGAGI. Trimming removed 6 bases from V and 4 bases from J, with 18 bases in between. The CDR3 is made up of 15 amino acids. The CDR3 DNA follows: TGTGCCAGCAGCCCGTCTTGGGGGCCAGGCACTGAAGCTTTCTTT. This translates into CASSPSWGPGTEAFF.

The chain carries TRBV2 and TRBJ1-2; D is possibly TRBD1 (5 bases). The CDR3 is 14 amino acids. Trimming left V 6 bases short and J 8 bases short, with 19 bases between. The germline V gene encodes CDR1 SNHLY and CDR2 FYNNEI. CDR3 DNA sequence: TGTGCCAGCAGAGGCTTAACAGGCCTTGGGGGCTACACCTTC. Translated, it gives CASRGLTGLGGYTF. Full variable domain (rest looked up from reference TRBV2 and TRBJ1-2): EPEVTQTPSHQVTQMGQEVILRCVPISNHLYFYWYRQILGQKVEFLVSFYNNEISEKSEIFDDQFSVERPDGSNFTLKIRSTKLEDSAMYFCASRGLTGLGGYTFGSGTRLTVV.

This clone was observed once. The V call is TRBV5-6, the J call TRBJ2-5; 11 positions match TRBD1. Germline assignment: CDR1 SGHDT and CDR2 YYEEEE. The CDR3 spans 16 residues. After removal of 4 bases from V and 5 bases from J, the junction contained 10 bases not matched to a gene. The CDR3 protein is CASSGGTGGVRETQYF. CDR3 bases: TGTGCCAGCAGCGGTGGGACAGGGGGTGTGCGGGAGACCCAGTACTTC.

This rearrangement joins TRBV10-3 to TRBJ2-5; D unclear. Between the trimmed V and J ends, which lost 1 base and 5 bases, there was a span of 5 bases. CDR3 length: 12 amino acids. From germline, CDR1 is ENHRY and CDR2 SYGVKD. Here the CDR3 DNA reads TGTGCCATCAGTGAGTTTCGGGAGACCCAGTACTTC. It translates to CAISEFRETQYF.

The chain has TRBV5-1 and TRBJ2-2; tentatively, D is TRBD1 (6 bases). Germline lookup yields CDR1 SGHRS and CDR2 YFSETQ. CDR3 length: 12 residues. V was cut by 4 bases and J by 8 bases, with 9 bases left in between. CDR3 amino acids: CASSPGQGELFF. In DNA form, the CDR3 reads TGCGCCAGCAGCCCGGGACAAGGGGAGCTGTTTTTT.

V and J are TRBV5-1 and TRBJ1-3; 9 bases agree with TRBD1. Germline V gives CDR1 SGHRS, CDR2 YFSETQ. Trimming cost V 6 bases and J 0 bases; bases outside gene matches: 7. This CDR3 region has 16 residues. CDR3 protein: CASTDRGPSSGNTIYF. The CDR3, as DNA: TGCGCCAGCACGGACAGGGGCCCCTCCTCTGGAAACACCATATATTTT.

Here the CDR3 DNA reads TGCGCCAGCAGCCTGATGGACAGCTTAGATTCAGGCTACACCTTC. Translated, it gives CASSLMDSLDSGYTF. V is TRBV5-1 and J is TRBJ1-2; D perhaps matches TRBD1 (6 bases). Between the trimmed V and J ends, which lost 4 bases and 8 bases, there was a span of 21 bases. The V gene's germline CDR1 is SGHRS and CDR2 YFSETQ. CDR3 length: 15 residues.

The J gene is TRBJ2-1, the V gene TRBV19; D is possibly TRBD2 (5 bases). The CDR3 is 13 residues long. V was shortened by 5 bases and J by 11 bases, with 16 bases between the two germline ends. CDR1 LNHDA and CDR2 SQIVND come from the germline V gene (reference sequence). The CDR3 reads CASSVLGPTQQFF. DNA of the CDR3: TGTGCCAGTAGTGTACTAGGGCCGACACAGCAGTTCTTC. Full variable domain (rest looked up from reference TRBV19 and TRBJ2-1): DGGITQSPKYLFRKEGQNVTLSCEQNLNHDAMYWYRQDPGQGLRLIYYSQIVNDFQKGDIAEGYSVSREKKESFPLTVTSAQKNPTAFYLCASSVLGPTQQFFGPGTRLTVL.

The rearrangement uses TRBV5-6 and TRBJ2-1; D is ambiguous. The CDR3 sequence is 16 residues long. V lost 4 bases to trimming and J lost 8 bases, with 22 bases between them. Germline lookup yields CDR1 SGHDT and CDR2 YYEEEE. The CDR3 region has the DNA TGTGCCAGCAGCCCACTTCTGGAGCAATCTATCGATGAGCAGTTCTTC. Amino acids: CASSPLLEQSIDEQFF.

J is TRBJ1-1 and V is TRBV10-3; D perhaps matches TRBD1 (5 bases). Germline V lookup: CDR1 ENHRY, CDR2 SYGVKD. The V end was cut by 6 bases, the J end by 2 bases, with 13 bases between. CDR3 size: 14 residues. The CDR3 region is CAISADTGNTEAFF. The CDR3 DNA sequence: TGTGCCATCAGCGCGGACACAGGAAACACTGAAGCTTTCTTT.

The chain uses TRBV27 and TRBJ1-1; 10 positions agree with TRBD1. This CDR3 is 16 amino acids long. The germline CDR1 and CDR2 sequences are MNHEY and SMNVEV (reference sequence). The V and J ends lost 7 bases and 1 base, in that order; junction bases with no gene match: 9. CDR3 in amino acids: CASKTRQGASNTEAFF. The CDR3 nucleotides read TGTGCCAGCAAAACAAGACAGGGGGCCTCGAACACTGAAGCTTTCTTT.

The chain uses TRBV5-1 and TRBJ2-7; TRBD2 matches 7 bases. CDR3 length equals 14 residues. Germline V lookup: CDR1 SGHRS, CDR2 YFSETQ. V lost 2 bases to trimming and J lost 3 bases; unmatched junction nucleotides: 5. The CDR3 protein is CASSLGEGLYEQYF. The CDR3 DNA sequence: TGCGCCAGCAGCTTAGGGGAGGGCCTCTACGAGCAGTACTTC.

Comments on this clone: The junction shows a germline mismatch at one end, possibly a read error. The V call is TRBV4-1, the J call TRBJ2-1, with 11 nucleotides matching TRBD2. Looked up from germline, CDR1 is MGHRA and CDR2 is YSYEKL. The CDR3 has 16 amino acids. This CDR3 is CASSQVGLAGHNEQFF. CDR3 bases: TGCGCCAGCAGCCAAGTAGGACTAGCGGGCCACAACGAGCAGTTCTTC.